The 32 T cell receptor beta chains below were found in one sample sequenced in a study of blood T cell repertoires in COVID-19. Assay used: immunoSEQ multiplex PCR; TCRdb lists only in-frame clones, some missing. The sample has some 380,000 clones; 90% are singletons. Sample: peripheral blood. The receptors derive from a man younger than 35 with active or convalescent COVID-19.

The rearrangement uses TRBV5-1 and TRBJ1-1, with D possibly matching TRBD1 (5 bases). V lost 6 bases and J lost 2, with 11 bases in between. There are 13 residues in the CDR3. Germline loops: CDR1 SGHRS, CDR2 YFSETQ. This chain's CDR3 is CASTSGINTEAFF. In DNA form, the CDR3 reads TGCGCCAGCACCTCAGGGATTAACACTGAAGCTTTCTTT.

This chain links TRBV6-2 or TRBV6-3 with TRBJ2-7, with D hard to call. Germline assignment: CDR1 MNHEY and CDR2 SVGEGT. V dropped 4 bases and J dropped 2 bases, with 6 bases sitting between them. The CDR3 has 12 amino acids. The CDR3 DNA sequence: TGTGCCAGCAGTTTATCGGCCTACGAGCAGTACTTC. It is translated as CASSLSAYEQYF.

The rearrangement uses TRBV19 and TRBJ1-6; D unresolved. The CDR3 is made up of 13 amino acids. Per germline, CDR1 LNHDA and CDR2 SQIVND (reference sequence). V lost 1 base, J lost 7 bases, and 5 bases lay in between. CDR3 sequence: CASSIAPNSPLHF. Written as DNA, the CDR3 is TGTGCCAGTAGTATAGCCCCGAATTCACCCCTCCACTTT.

The V gene is TRBV7-2, the J gene TRBJ1-6; 9 bases align to TRBD1. Germline assignment: CDR1 SGHTA and CDR2 FQGNSA. There are 15 residues in the CDR3. After removal of 4 bases from V and 8 bases from J, the junction contained 6 bases not matched to a gene. CDR3: CASSYRDREDSPLHF. CDR3 in DNA: TGTGCCAGCAGCTACCGGGACAGGGAGGATTCACCCCTCCACTTT.

As for this clone: Other DNA sequences in this sample translate to the same CDR3. This chain joins TRBV9 and TRBJ2-7; 7 nucleotides match TRBD1. The V and J ends lost 2 bases and 1 base, in that order; junction bases with no gene match: 3. Germline V gene lookup returns CDR1 SGDLS and CDR2 YYNGEE. The CDR3 has 14 amino acids. The CDR3 sequence: CASSVGTASYEQYF. As DNA, the CDR3 is TGTGCCAGCAGCGTCGGGACAGCTTCCTACGAGCAGTACTTC.

This chain joins TRBV5-5 and TRBJ2-3, with TRBD2 matching 10 bases. The CDR3 runs 15 residues. The germline V gene has CDR1 SGHKS and CDR2 YYEKEE (reference sequence). V lost 0 bases and J lost 5; bases outside the gene matches: 3. CDR3 in amino acids: CASSLVPSGRDTQYF. CDR3 coding DNA: TGTGCCAGCAGCTTGGTCCCTAGCGGGAGAGATACGCAGTATTTT.

The rearrangement joins TRBV7-3 to TRBJ1-1; 7 bases line up with TRBD1. With V trimmed by 0 bases and J by 7 bases, 2 bases remained unmatched. CDR1 is SGHTA and CDR2 is FQGTGA in the germline V gene. This CDR3 comprises 13 residues. The CDR3 DNA reads TGTGCCAGCAGCTTAACAGGGGGCATTGAAGCTTTCTTT. Its protein product is CASSLTGGIEAFF.

The chain employs TRBV4-3 and TRBJ1-2; no definite D call. The CDR3 has 15 residues. Between the trimmed V and J ends, which lost 0 bases and 3 bases, there was a span of 11 bases. In germline, CDR1 is LGHNA, CDR2 YSLEER. Here the CDR3 DNA reads TGCGCCAGCAGCCAAGATCGAGGGAACGACTATGGCTACACCTTC. Its protein is CASSQDRGNDYGYTF.

The CDR3 DNA follows: TGTGCCAGCAGCCAAACAGGTGCTGGCTACACCTTC. Translating gives CASSQTGAGYTF. The V call is TRBV14, the J call TRBJ1-2; D is perhaps TRBD1 (5 bases). Trimming removed 2 bases from V and 7 bases from J, with 8 bases in between. Germline assignment: CDR1 SGHDN and CDR2 FVKESK. This CDR3 has 12 residues.

The chain uses TRBV2 and TRBJ1-5; D might be TRBD1 (6 bases). Germline V gene sequence: CDR1 SNHLY, CDR2 FYNNEI. V lost 0 bases to trimming and J lost 8 bases, with 14 bases between them. The CDR3 runs to 15 residues. The DNA of the CDR3 is TGTGCCAGCAGTGAAGCTCCGGGACAACAGAAGCCCCAGCATTTT. It specifies CASSEAPGQQKPQHF.

This clone was counted only a few times. The rearrangement joins TRBV5-1 to TRBJ1-1; D is unclear. Germline values: CDR1 SGHRS, CDR2 YFSETQ. The CDR3 covers 14 residues. V lost 4 bases and J 8 bases, leaving 18 bases between the germline ends. The CDR3: CASSQQTGIVEAFF. In nucleotides, the CDR3 is TGCGCCAGCAGCCAACAGACGGGGATAGTGGAAGCTTTCTTT.

This clone appeared once. This chain connects TRBV6-5 to TRBJ2-1; maybe TRBD1 (6 bases). Germline V CDR1 and CDR2: MNHEY, SVGAGI. This CDR3 has 14 residues. V lost 4 bases, J lost 5 bases, and 12 bases lay in between. CDR3 region: CASSSNRVNNEQFF. The CDR3 DNA reads TGTGCCAGCAGTTCCAACAGGGTCAACAATGAGCAGTTCTTC.

The chain has TRBV7-2 and TRBJ2-5; TRBD2 agrees at 8 bases. Germline V lookup: CDR1 SGHTA, CDR2 FQGNSA. The CDR3 contains 14 residues. V shed 4 bases, J shed 5 bases, and the junction held 6 bases outside the gene matches. The CDR3 DNA is TGTGCCAGCAGCTCCGTAGCGGGACGGGAGACCCAGTACTTC. It is translated as CASSSVAGRETQYF.

V gene TRBV25-1 combines with J gene TRBJ2-1; D is unclear. Germline CDR1 reads MGHDK; CDR2 reads SYGVNS. V shed 8 bases and J shed 6 bases, with 20 bases lying between them. This CDR3 spans 15 amino acids. CDR3 DNA sequence: TGTGCCAGCCTTCCCTATTTCTCGCTATTCAATGAGCAGTTCTTC. Encoded protein: CASLPYFSLFNEQFF. The entire variable domain, with the rest obtained from reference TRBV25-1 and TRBJ2-1, is as follows: EADIYQTPRYLVIGTGKKITLECSQTMGHDKMYWYQQDPGMELHLIHYSYGVNSTEKGDLSSESTVSRIRTEHFPLTLESARPSHTSQYLCASLPYFSLFNEQFFGPGTRLTVL.

V usage is TRBV7-9 and J usage is TRBJ1-6, with D possibly matching TRBD1 (6 bases). V was clipped by 4 bases and J by 6 bases, with 16 bases between them. The CDR3 runs to 16 residues. CDR1 SEHNR and CDR2 FQNEAQ come from the germline V gene (reference sequence). CDR3 in amino acids: CASSSAGAEGNSPLHF. The CDR3, as DNA: TGTGCCAGCAGCTCCGCGGGGGCAGAGGGTAATTCACCCCTCCACTTT.

This chain links TRBV19 with TRBJ1-5, with no clear D. CDR1 is LNHDA and CDR2 is SQIVND in the germline V gene (reference sequence). Trimming cost V 5 bases and J 0 bases, with 11 bases left between them. This CDR3 contains 15 residues. In nucleotides, the CDR3 is TGTGCCAGTAGTGTGTTATTCCCTAGCAATCAGCCCCAGCATTTT. Translation gives CASSVLFPSNQPQHF.

A single count supports this clone. The chain has TRBV4-2 and TRBJ1-5; D ambiguous. Germline CDR1 reads LGHNA; CDR2 reads YNFKEQ. The length of the CDR3 is 15 residues. The V end lost 2 bases, the J end lost 0 bases, and 8 bases lay between the germline ends. Written as DNA, the CDR3 is TGTGCCAGCAGCCAACTCGACTATAGCAATCAGCCCCAGCATTTT. Translation gives CASSQLDYSNQPQHF.

This clone was detected once. This chain joins TRBV4-3 and TRBJ2-3, with a weak D call TRBD1 (5 bases). The V end was cut by 4 bases, the J end by 2 bases, with 7 bases between. The CDR3 totals 13 residues. The germline V gene encodes CDR1 LGHNA and CDR2 YSLEER. The CDR3 spells CASSRGHTDTQYF. As DNA, the CDR3 is TGCGCCAGCAGCCGAGGACACACAGATACGCAGTATTTT.

The chain uses TRBV4-1 and TRBJ1-1; D may be TRBD1 (5 bases). Germline CDR1 reads MGHRA; CDR2 reads YSYEKL. The CDR3 has 14 residues. With 5 bases removed from V and 0 bases from J, the gap between germline ends came to 10 bases. The CDR3 DNA reads TGCGCCAGCAGCACAGGAAAGATGAACACTGAAGCTTTCTTT. It yields the protein CASSTGKMNTEAFF.

With respect to this clone: The same CDR3 arises from other DNA sequences in this sample as well. This sequence joins TRBV6-5 and TRBJ1-1; no clear D gene. V shed 6 bases and J shed 4 bases, with 9 bases lying between them. From germline, CDR1 is MNHEY and CDR2 SVGAGI. CDR3 length: 12 residues. CDR3 sequence reads: CASSRGSTEAFF. The CDR3 DNA reads TGTGCCAGCAGCCGGGGATCCACTGAAGCTTTCTTT.

Points on this clone: The junction departs from the called germline gene at one end, perhaps through a read error. The chain has TRBV7-3 and TRBJ2-6; possibly TRBD1 for D (5 bases). CDR1 SGHTA and CDR2 FQGTGA come from the germline V gene. This CDR3 contains 14 residues. The CDR3 nucleotides read TGTGCCAGCAGCTTAAGTGGTGGGGCCAACGTGCTGACTTTC. Protein sequence: CASSLSGGANVLTF.

The chain is built from TRBV5-1 and TRBJ2-1; TRBD1 agrees at 8 bases. This CDR3 is built from 12 residues. Per the germline V gene, CDR1 is SGHRS and CDR2 is YFSETQ. Losses at the gene ends were 3 bases for V and 7 bases for J; bases not matched to a gene: 0. CDR3 residues: CASSWTGNEQFF. The CDR3 nucleotides are TGCGCCAGCAGCTGGACAGGGAATGAGCAGTTCTTC.

The chain uses TRBV28 and TRBJ1-1; D is undetermined. The CDR3 covers 13 residues. Trimming pared 6 bases from V and 0 bases from J, leaving 8 bases between. Germline V gives CDR1 MDHEN, CDR2 SYDVKM. The CDR3 loop is CASRYTMNTEAFF. The CDR3 DNA sequence: TGTGCCAGCAGGTACACCATGAACACTGAAGCTTTCTTT.

This clone was observed once. CDR3 amino acids: CASSLVGSYGRADTQYF. CDR3 in DNA: TGTGCCAGCAGCTTAGTAGGGTCCTACGGGAGGGCTGATACGCAGTATTTT. The J gene is TRBJ2-3, the V gene TRBV11-2; 8 nucleotides align to TRBD2. Per the germline V gene, CDR1 is SGHAT and CDR2 is FQNNGV. This CDR3 spans 17 amino acids. V shed 1 base and J 6 bases; nucleotides not matched to a gene: 12.

This chain links TRBV28 with TRBJ1-2; D might be TRBD1 (6 bases). V lost 11 bases and J 4 bases, leaving 17 bases between the germline ends. The CDR3 spans 13 residues. Germline CDR1 and CDR2: MDHEN and SYDVKM. The CDR3 spells CAVDRTDIYGYTF. The DNA of the CDR3 is TGTGCCGTCGACCGGACAGACATCTATGGCTACACCTTC.

The chain recombines TRBV24-1 with TRBJ1-5, with D hard to call. Germline V gives CDR1 KGHDR, CDR2 SFDVKD. Trimming pared 7 bases from V and 6 bases from J, leaving 9 bases between. The CDR3 spans 12 residues. Here the CDR3 DNA reads TGTGCCACCAGCTTAGGGAGTCAGCCCCAGCATTTT. Translation gives CATSLGSQPQHF.

The rearrangement uses TRBV3-1 (or the pseudogene TRBV3-2) and TRBJ1-4, with D unclear. The CDR3 has 12 residues. V lost 2 bases to trimming and J lost 8 bases, with 6 bases between them. The V gene's germline CDR1 is LGHDT and CDR2 YNNKEL (reference sequence). CDR3 DNA: TGTGCCAGCAGCCAATATGGCGAAAAACTGTTTTTT. Protein product: CASSQYGEKLFF.

The chain joins TRBV7-3 to TRBJ2-7; 13 nucleotides agree with TRBD2. V shed 3 bases, J shed 6 bases, and the junction held 8 bases outside the gene matches. CDR1 is SGHTA and CDR2 is FQGTGA in the germline V gene. The CDR3 runs 16 residues. CDR3: CASSFTGTSGTSEQYF. CDR3 DNA: TGTGCCAGCAGCTTCACCGGGACTAGCGGGACCAGCGAGCAGTACTTC. The variable domain in full, completed from reference TRBV7-3 and TRBJ2-7, reads GAGVSQTPSNKVTEKGKYVELRCDPISGHTALYWYRQSLGQGPEFLIYFQGTGAADDSGLPNDRFFAVRPEGSVSTLKIQRTERGDSAVYLCASSFTGTSGTSEQYFGPGTRLTVT.

The V call is TRBV4-2, the J call TRBJ2-2, with TRBD1 matching over 8 bases. The CDR3 length is 15 residues. The germline gives CDR1 LGHNA, CDR2 YNFKEQ. V lost 4 bases to trimming and J lost 2 bases; unmatched junction nucleotides: 3. The DNA of the CDR3 is TGTGCCAGCAGCCTAGGACAGGGTAACACCGGGGAGCTGTTTTTT. Protein: CASSLGQGNTGELFF.

The V and J genes are TRBV9 and TRBJ2-2, with TRBD2 identical over 13 bases. Germline CDR1 is SGDLS and CDR2 is YYNGEE. CDR3 size: 20 residues. The V gene end was trimmed by 0 bases and the J gene end by 3 bases; junction bases not matched to a gene: 11. CDR3 sequence: CASSVALGTSGNLDTGELFF. CDR3 sequence (DNA): TGTGCCAGCAGCGTAGCTTTGGGGACTAGCGGGAATCTGGACACCGGGGAGCTGTTTTTT.

The chain recombines TRBV7-3 with TRBJ2-2; unclear D gene. Germline CDR1 SGHTA, CDR2 FQGTGA. There are 16 residues in the CDR3. Trimming left V 2 bases short and J 1 base short, with 11 bases between. For the CDR3, the DNA is TGTGCCAGCAGCTTACGCGGAACCCTGAACACCGGGGAGCTGTTTTTT. Translated, it gives CASSLRGTLNTGELFF.

The chain is built from TRBV28 and TRBJ2-5; TRBD1 aligns across 7 bases. Germline assignment: CDR1 MDHEN and CDR2 SYDVKM. The CDR3 length is 13 residues. J gave up 5 bases and V 3 bases, and 3 bases lay outside the gene matches. The CDR3 nucleotides read TGTGCCAGCAGTTTTGGCAGGGGGGAGACCCAGTACTTC. It encodes CASSFGRGETQYF.